Presented here are 14 T cell receptor beta chains from one specimen sequenced in a study of Ad26.COV2.S vaccination and SARS-CoV-2 variants. Treatment defined: some 20 received Ad26.COV2.S at low or high dose, single or two shots; roughly five received placebo; per-sample allocation not given. At day 63 after the first vaccine or placebo injection, samples were drawn. Clones were read by immunoSEQ multiplex PCR, and TCRdb kept only the in-frame ones, dropping some. The table shows about 350,000 clones, with about 87% occurring only once. Sequencing was performed on peripheral blood, taken in a trial of Ad26.COV2.S vaccine versus placebo. The source of these receptors is a person aged 18-60 years who received the Ad26.COV2.S COVID-19 vaccine or a placebo.

The J gene is TRBJ2-2, the V gene TRBV28; D perhaps matches TRBD2 (5 bases). Germline V gene sequence: CDR1 MDHEN, CDR2 SYDVKM. There are 17 residues in the CDR3. V lost 5 bases and J 3 bases, leaving 19 bases between the germline ends. The CDR3: CASSRPGLGGYTGELFF. In DNA form, the CDR3 reads TGTGCCAGCAGTAGGCCGGGTCTTGGCGGGTACACCGGGGAGCTGTTTTTT.

The chain combines TRBV5-5 with TRBJ2-5; 14 nucleotides line up with TRBD2. Germline values: CDR1 SGHKS, CDR2 YYEKEE (reference sequence). J lost 1 base, V lost 0 bases, and 2 bases had no gene match. The CDR3 runs to 17 residues. The chain's CDR3 is CASSLGGLAGGQETQYF. CDR3 sequence (DNA): TGTGCCAGCAGCTTGGGAGGACTAGCGGGGGGCCAAGAGACCCAGTACTTC.

The J gene is TRBJ1-5, the V gene TRBV27, with 12 nucleotides matching TRBD1. The junction had 9 bases not matched to a gene; V was cut back by 6 bases and J by 6 bases. The CDR3 length is 16 residues. Germline V lookup: CDR1 MNHEY, CDR2 SMNVEV (reference sequence). The CDR3 here is CASRLGTGGPGQPQHF. The DNA for the CDR3 is TGTGCCAGCAGACTAGGGACAGGGGGCCCAGGTCAGCCCCAGCATTTT.

The genes are TRBV7-9 and TRBJ2-7; TRBD2 might be the D (5 bases). Deletions cut 8 bases from V and 3 bases from J, with 11 bases between. Germline CDR1 and CDR2: SEHNR and FQNEAQ (reference sequence). This CDR3 has 12 amino acids. The CDR3, as DNA: TGTGCCAGCGGCGGGCCTGTCTACGAGCAGTACTTC. It encodes CASGGPVYEQYF.

In its sample, this clone was seen once. The chain links TRBV30 to TRBJ1-1; 10 bases are a match to TRBD1. V gave up 5 bases and J gave up 4 bases; unmatched junction bases: 4. CDR1 GTSNPN and CDR2 SVGIG come from the germline V gene (reference sequence). CDR3 length equals 13 residues. CDR3 bases: TGTGCCTGGGATAGGACAGGGGGCACTGAAGCTTTCTTT. Protein: CAWDRTGGTEAFF. Based on the CDR3 plus reference TRBV30 and TRBJ1-1, the full variable domain is SQTIHQWPATLVQPVGSPLSLECTVEGTSNPNLYWYRQAAGRGLQLLFYSVGIGQISSEVPQNLSASRPQDRQFILSSKKLLLSDSGFYLCAWDRTGGTEAFFGQGTRLTVV.

The chain couples TRBV19 to TRBJ1-2; a possible D gene is TRBD1 (5 bases). V lost 3 bases and J 8 bases, leaving 13 bases between the germline ends. Germline V gene data show CDR1 as LNHDA and CDR2 as SQIVND (reference sequence). CDR3 length: 13 amino acids. For the CDR3, the DNA is TGTGCCAGTAGTATCCCCCGGGACCCGGGCTACACCTTC. This codes for CASSIPRDPGYTF.

The V call is TRBV6-4, the J call TRBJ2-1; D perhaps matches TRBD2 (6 bases). The V and J ends lost 8 bases and 0 bases respectively, with 14 bases between them. The CDR3 sequence is 15 residues long. Germline V gene sequence: CDR1 MRHNA, CDR2 SNTAGT. CDR3 loop: CASSREMGSYNEQFF. CDR3 sequence (DNA): TGTGCCAGCTCACGGGAGATGGGCTCCTACAATGAGCAGTTCTTC.

Written as DNA, the CDR3 is TGTGCCAGCAGCCAAGCGGGTACTGGGGCCAACGTCCTGACTTTC. It is translated as CASSQAGTGANVLTF. The genes are TRBV3-1 (or the pseudogene TRBV3-2) and TRBJ2-6, with D unclear. Between the trimmed V and J ends, which lost 1 base and 2 bases, there was a span of 6 bases. The CDR3 runs to 15 residues. Germline CDR1 LGHDT, CDR2 YNNKEL (reference sequence).

The chain has TRBV7-8 and TRBJ2-2; no clear D gene. The CDR3 loop spans 17 amino acids. The ends were cut back, 3 bases at V and 6 bases at J, with 20 bases in the middle. In germline, CDR1 is SGHVS, CDR2 FQNEAQ. The DNA of the CDR3 is TGTGCCAGCAGCTTTCGGTCGGTCGGTAGCTATCCCGGGGAGCTGTTTTTT. It is translated as CASSFRSVGSYPGELFF.

This clone was counted a few times. The V gene is TRBV7-8, the J gene TRBJ2-7; 9 bases map to TRBD2. The CDR3 totals 12 residues. CDR1 SGHVS and CDR2 FQNEAQ come from the germline V gene. Trimming took 10 bases from V and 3 from J; bases not matched to a gene: 4. CDR3: CATTSGSYEQYF. CDR3 nucleotides: TGTGCCACGACTAGCGGAAGCTACGAGCAGTACTTC. Drawing the rest from reference TRBV7-8 and TRBJ2-7, the complete variable domain is GAGVSQSPRYKVAKRGQDVALRCDPISGHVSLFWYQQALGQGPEFLTYFQNEAQLDKSGLPSDRFFAERPEGSVSTLKIQRTQQEDSAVYLCATTSGSYEQYFGPGTRLTVT.

The chain employs TRBV29-1 and TRBJ2-2; 7 bases line up with TRBD2. CDR3 length: 16 amino acids. Germline CDR1 and CDR2: SQVTM and ANQGSEA. V shed 5 bases, J shed 5 bases, and the junction held 14 bases outside the gene matches. In nucleotides, the CDR3 is TGCAGCGTTAAACCGGGACTAACGGGGGTAACCGGGGAGCTGTTTTTT. Translating it yields CSVKPGLTGVTGELFF.

Written as DNA, the CDR3 is TGTGCCAGCGGCGGGGATCCCGATGAGCAGTTCTTC. It is translated as CASGGDPDEQFF. The rearrangement uses TRBV7-9 and TRBJ2-1, with a weak D call TRBD2 (6 bases). The germline CDR1 and CDR2 sequences are SEHNR and FQNEAQ (reference sequence). The CDR3 is 12 residues long. Trimming pared 8 bases from V and 8 bases from J, leaving 13 bases between.

The chain employs TRBV4-2 and TRBJ1-1; D ambiguous. Trimming pared 0 bases from V and 4 bases from J, leaving 15 bases between. The CDR3 has 16 amino acids. Germline CDR1 reads LGHNA; CDR2 reads YNFKEQ. In DNA form, the CDR3 reads TGTGCCAGCAGCCAAGATTTGCGACCTGGGAGCACTGAAGCTTTCTTT. Translating gives CASSQDLRPGSTEAFF.

The chain uses TRBV7-2 and TRBJ1-2; 7 bases line up with TRBD1. V lost 1 base and J lost 7; bases outside the gene matches: 12. This CDR3 has 16 amino acids. Germline V lookup: CDR1 SGHTA, CDR2 FQGNSA. This chain's CDR3 is CASSLVWGRGSSGYTF. The CDR3 region has the DNA TGTGCCAGCAGCTTAGTTTGGGGCAGGGGGTCCTCTGGCTACACCTTC.